Each of the 10 T cell receptor beta chains below was sequenced from the same sample in a study of PD-1 blockade in classical Hodgkin lymphoma. The table came from immunoSEQ multiplex PCR; TCRdb's copy has only in-frame clones and leaves some out. The sample includes under 65,000 clones, approximately 92% of them seen just once. Every patient experienced relapse after autologous stem cell transplantation, and brentuximab vedotin exposure varied. Sequencing used peripheral blood mononuclear cells (PBMCs), obtained at baseline. The receptors originated from a human donor with classical Hodgkin lymphoma.

The chain carries TRBV5-1 and TRBJ2-3; D unresolved. Germline CDR1 and CDR2: SGHRS and YFSETQ. The germline V and J ends were trimmed by 2 bases and 4 bases, with 8 bases remaining between them. The CDR3 runs to 13 residues. Here the CDR3 reads CASSLEVPDTQYF. CDR3 nucleotide sequence: TGCGCCAGCAGCTTAGAGGTGCCAGATACGCAGTATTTT.

The rearrangement uses TRBV28 and TRBJ2-7, with D tentatively TRBD2 (6 bases). The V end was cut by 6 bases, the J end by 1 base, with 7 bases between. This CDR3 is built from 12 residues. In germline, CDR1 is MDHEN, CDR2 SYDVKM. CDR3 in DNA: TGTGCCAGCAGCGGGGGTTCCTACGAGCAGTACTTC. Translated, it gives CASSGGSYEQYF.

Of note for this clone: This CDR3 is also generated by other DNA sequences in the sample. The CDR3 region is CASSDGNYGYTF. CDR3 DNA sequence: TGTGCCAGTAGCGACGGGAACTATGGCTACACCTTC. The chain carries TRBV19 and TRBJ1-2; no reliable D call. The V gene lost 6 bases and the J gene lost 2 bases, with 7 bases spanning the gap. CDR1 and CDR2 from the germline V gene are LNHDA and SQIVND (reference sequence). The CDR3 loop spans 12 amino acids.

The chain has TRBV5-1 and TRBJ1-1; D unclear. CDR3 length: 15 residues. The germline gives CDR1 SGHRS, CDR2 YFSETQ. The V end was cut by 5 bases, the J end by 3 bases, with 17 bases between. The CDR3 DNA reads as TGCGCCAGCAGTTTGATTTCCCCCAGGCACACTGAAGCTTTCTTT. It codes for CASSLISPRHTEAFF.

The chain uses TRBV5-1 and TRBJ2-1; D gene unclear. Trimming removed 4 bases from V and 0 bases from J, with 14 bases in between. This CDR3 is built from 16 residues. The germline gives CDR1 SGHRS, CDR2 YFSETQ. CDR3 nucleotides: TGCGCCAGCAGCATCAGGCAGGTGAGCTCCTACAATGAGCAGTTCTTC. This sequence encodes CASSIRQVSSYNEQFF.

J is TRBJ1-6 and V is TRBV5-1; D gene uncertain. Trimming took 5 bases from V and 7 from J, leaving 13 bases between them. Germline CDR1 SGHRS, CDR2 YFSETQ. This CDR3 contains 14 residues. CDR3 nucleotides: TGCGCCAGCAGGCCCGGGTACCCAAATTCACCCCTCCACTTT. Translated: CASRPGYPNSPLHF.

DNA for the CDR3: TGTGCCAGCAGCTCACCATCCCAGCATTTT. Residues: CASSSPSQHF. The chain joins TRBV11-3 to TRBJ1-5; no definite D call. Germline loops: CDR1 SGHNT, CDR2 YENEEA. This CDR3 contains 10 residues. Between the trimmed V and J ends, which lost 4 bases and 11 bases, there was a span of 6 bases.

The rearrangement links TRBV6-1 to TRBJ2-1; the match to TRBD1 covers 11 bases. Germline values: CDR1 MNHNS, CDR2 SASEGT. The V segment lost 6 bases and the J segment 8 bases; nucleotides outside the gene matches: 9. The CDR3 totals 15 residues. CDR3 residues: CASSGRDRGFDEQFF. The CDR3 DNA follows: TGTGCCAGCAGCGGACGGGACAGGGGGTTCGATGAGCAGTTCTTC.

The chain links TRBV7-2 to TRBJ2-1; 7 bases map to TRBD1. From germline, CDR1 is SGHTA and CDR2 FQGNSA. Trimming at V came to 6 bases and at J to 8 bases, leaving 13 bases not matched to a gene. This CDR3 comprises 15 residues. The CDR3 reads CASSNRDSPRDEQFF. CDR3 DNA sequence: TGTGCCAGCAGTAACCGGGACAGCCCTCGGGATGAGCAGTTCTTC.

The J gene is TRBJ2-7, the V gene TRBV6-1; D not certain. Trimming left V 3 bases short and J 11 bases short, with 11 bases between. Germline V gene sequence: CDR1 MNHNS, CDR2 SASEGT. The CDR3 is made up of 11 amino acids. The CDR3 sequence: CASSDPYPEYF. CDR3 DNA: TGTGCCAGCAGTGACCCCTACCCGGAGTACTTC.